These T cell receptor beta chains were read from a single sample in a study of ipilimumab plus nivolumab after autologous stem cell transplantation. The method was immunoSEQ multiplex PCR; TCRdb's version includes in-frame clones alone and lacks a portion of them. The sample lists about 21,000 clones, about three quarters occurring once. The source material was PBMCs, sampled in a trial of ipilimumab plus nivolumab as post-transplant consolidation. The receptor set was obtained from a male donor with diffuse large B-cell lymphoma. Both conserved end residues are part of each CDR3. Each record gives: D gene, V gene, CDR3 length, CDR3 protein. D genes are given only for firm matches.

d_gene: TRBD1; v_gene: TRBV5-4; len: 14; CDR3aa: CASSGDRGDTEAFF
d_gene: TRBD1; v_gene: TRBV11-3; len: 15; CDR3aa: CASSLGGTGTDTQYF
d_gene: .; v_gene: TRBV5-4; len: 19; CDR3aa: CASSLSPRDAGGGNQPQHF
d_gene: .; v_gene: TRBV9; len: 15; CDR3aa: CASSAQPTSTDTQYF
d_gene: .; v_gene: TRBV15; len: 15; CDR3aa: CATSRDLGVNQPQHF
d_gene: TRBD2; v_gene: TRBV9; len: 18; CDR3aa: CASSVGGSGGANFYEQYF
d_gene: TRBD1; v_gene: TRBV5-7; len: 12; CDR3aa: CASGQGEEGYTF
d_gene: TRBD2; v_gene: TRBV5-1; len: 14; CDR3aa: CASSFSGGGDTQYF
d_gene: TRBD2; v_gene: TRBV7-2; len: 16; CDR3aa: CASSLVLAGHTDTQYF
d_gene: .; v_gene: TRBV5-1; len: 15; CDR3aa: CASSLQGGDRETQYF
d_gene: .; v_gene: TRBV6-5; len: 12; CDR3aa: CASSGPADTIYF
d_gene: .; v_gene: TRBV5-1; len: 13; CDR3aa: CASSLFDDYGYTF
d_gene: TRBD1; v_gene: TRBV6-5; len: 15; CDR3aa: CASSTGTGSVDTQYF
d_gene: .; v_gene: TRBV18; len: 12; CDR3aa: CASSPQAGTQYF
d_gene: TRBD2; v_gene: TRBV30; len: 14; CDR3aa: CAWSLAGGRETQYF
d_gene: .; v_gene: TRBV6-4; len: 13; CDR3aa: CASSAGADQPQHF
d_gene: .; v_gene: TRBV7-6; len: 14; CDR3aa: CASTPWTGNSPLHF
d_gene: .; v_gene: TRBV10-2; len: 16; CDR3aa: CASTEKGWAADREQYF
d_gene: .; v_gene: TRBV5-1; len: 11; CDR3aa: CASISGTEAFF
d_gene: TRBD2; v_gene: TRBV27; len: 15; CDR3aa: CASSSTSAGPYEQYF
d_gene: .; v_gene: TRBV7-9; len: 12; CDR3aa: CARDERRDTIYF
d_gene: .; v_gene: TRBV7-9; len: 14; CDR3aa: CASSQDMLNTEAFF
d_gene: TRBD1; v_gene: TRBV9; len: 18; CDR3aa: CASSESAGTGNFADTQYF
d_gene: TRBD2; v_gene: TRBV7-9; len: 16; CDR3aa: CASSLGLAGDQETQYF
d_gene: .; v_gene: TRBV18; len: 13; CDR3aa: CASSPSRVHEQFF
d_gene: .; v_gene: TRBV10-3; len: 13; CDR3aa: CAISVGGNTEAFF
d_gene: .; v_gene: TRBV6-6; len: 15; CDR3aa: CASSSLSTDAGPQHF
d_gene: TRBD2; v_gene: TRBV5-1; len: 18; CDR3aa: CASSILAGGLNHYNEQFF
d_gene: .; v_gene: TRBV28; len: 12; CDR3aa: CASSFSGNGYTF
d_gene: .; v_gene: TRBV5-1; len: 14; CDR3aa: CASSFGGPIYEQYF
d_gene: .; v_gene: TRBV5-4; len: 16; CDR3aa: CASSLGVGGEGNIQYF
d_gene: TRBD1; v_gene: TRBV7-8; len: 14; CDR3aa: CASSLDRVDQPQHF
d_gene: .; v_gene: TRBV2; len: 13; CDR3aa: CASRDLSGQPQHF
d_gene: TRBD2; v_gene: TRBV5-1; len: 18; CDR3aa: CASSLLGLAGGPTGELFF
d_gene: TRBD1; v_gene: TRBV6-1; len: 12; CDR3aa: CASGQGAAGYTF
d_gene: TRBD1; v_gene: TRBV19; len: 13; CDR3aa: CASSRQGQETQYF
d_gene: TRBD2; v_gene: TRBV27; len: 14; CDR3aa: CASSLAGDTDTQYF
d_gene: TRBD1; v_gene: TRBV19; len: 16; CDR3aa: CASSIGGDRLQETQYF
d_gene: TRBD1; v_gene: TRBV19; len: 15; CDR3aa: CASINPGQGRDGYTF
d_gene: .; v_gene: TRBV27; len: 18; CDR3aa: CASRPEAGAKTSTDTQYF
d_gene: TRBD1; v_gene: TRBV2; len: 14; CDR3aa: CASSVPDRDSPLHF
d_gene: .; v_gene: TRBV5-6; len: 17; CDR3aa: CASSLGGGGQNTGELFF
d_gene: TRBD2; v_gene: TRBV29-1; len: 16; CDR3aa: CSAEGLAGKVQETQYF
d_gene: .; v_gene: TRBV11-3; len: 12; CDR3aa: CASSLDNSEAFF
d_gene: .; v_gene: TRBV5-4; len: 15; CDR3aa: CASSPRRGSGETQYF
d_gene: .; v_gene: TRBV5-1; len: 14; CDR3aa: CASSLDSRYNEQFF
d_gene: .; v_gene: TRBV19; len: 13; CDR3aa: CASSLNSNQPQHF
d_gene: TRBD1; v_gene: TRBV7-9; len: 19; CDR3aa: CASSSTRTGGIANTGELFF
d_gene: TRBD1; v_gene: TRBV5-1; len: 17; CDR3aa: CASSLVRTGGAEDGYTF
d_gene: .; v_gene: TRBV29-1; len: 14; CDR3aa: CSVGEEGSNQPQHF
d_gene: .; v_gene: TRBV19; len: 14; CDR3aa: CASSIPGAFYEQYF
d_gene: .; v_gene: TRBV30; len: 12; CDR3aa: CAYRTSLSPLHF
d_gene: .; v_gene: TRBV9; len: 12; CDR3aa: CASSVGSNEQFF
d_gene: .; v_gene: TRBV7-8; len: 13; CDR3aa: CASSHPVTYEQYF
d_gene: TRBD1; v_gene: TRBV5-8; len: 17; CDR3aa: CASTPRQGASAGQPQHF